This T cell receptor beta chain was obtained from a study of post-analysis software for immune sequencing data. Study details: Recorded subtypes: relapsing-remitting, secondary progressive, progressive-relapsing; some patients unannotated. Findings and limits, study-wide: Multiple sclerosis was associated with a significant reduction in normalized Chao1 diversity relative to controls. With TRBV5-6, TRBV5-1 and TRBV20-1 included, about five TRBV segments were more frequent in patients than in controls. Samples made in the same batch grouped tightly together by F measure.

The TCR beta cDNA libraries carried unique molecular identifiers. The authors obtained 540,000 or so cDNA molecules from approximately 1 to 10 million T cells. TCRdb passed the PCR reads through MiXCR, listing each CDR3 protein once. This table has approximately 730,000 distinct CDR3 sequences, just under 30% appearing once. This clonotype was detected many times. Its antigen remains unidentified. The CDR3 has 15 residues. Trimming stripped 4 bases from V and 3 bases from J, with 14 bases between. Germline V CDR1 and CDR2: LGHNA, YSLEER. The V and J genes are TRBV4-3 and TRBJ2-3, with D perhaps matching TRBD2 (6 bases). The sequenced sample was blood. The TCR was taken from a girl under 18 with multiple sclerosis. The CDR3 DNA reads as TGCGCCAGCAGCCCGCAAAGCGGGCCGACAGATACGCAGTATTTT. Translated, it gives CASSPQSGPTDTQYF.